This T cell receptor (beta chain) was sequenced in a study of blood T cells in healthy people across ages. Study conclusions and caveats: Among long-lived donors, naive CD4+ cells were more numerous and diversity higher than in aged donors.

This clonotype was observed a few times. Its antigen remains unknown. Germline trimming cut 0 bases from V and 0 bases from J; bases unmatched to any gene: 9. The CDR3 spans 19 residues. Germline CDR1 is LGHNT and CDR2 is FRNRAP. There were healthy Caucasian individuals from Russia, aged roughly 6 to 100, serving as donors. There were at least 6 micrograms of total RNA extracted from every sample. Primers used in a second PCR of roughly 6 to 12 cycles were a sample-barcoded 5' primer and a J-beta primer mix. MiXCR was run by TCRdb on the 5' RACE reads, yielding one entry per CDR3 protein. The sample yields 600,000 to 900,000 distinct CDR3 sequences, roughly 26% seen once. This sample was also put to use in a study of T cells of mothers and their children. That work states: Second-PCR primer M1S introduced sample barcodes and 2-4 random nucleotides.

The chain combines TRBV12-5 with TRBJ1-4; 8 positions match TRBD1. Sequencing was carried out using blood. This TCR came from a boy aged 10-17 years in good health. The DNA for the CDR3 is TGTGCTAGTGGTTTGGTACGGGGACAGGCGATCGCAACTAATGAAAAACTGTTTTTT. It specifies CASGLVRGQAIATNEKLFF.